The rows below give T cell receptor beta chains drawn from one sample of a study of CD8+ T cells in alopecia areata. The repertoire was sequenced with immunoSEQ multiplex PCR; TCRdb's copy has only in-frame clones and lacks some. This table has some 170,000 clones, 53% appearing once. The material sequenced was CD8+ T cells sorted from blood, taken at week 24, from a patient treated with tofacitinib. These receptors all come from a human donor with alopecia areata. Each CDR3 is given with its conserved first and last residue. A D gene is named only where the DNA matches it firmly. Clone size appears in some rows only: once, few, many, or a class for an expanded clone.

D gene | J gene | V gene | CDR3 length | clone size | CDR3 protein | CDR3 DNA
TRBD2 | TRBJ2-7 | TRBV7-9 | 14 | . | CASSFGASGYEQYF | TGTGCCAGCAGCTTCGGGGCTAGCGGATACGAGCAGTACTTC
. | TRBJ1-1 | TRBV4-3 | 13 | . | CASSPIDGTEAFF | TGCGCCAGCAGCCCCATTGATGGCACTGAAGCTTTCTTT
. | TRBJ2-3 | TRBV5-1 | 16 | . | CASSLLGRESTDTQYF | TGCGCCAGCAGCTTGCTTGGCAGGGAGAGTACAGATACGCAGTATTTT
TRBD1 | TRBJ2-1 | TRBV27 | 17 | few | CASSFQLDRELSNEQFF | TGTGCCAGCAGTTTCCAGCTGGACAGGGAGTTAAGCAATGAGCAGTTCTTC
. | TRBJ2-5 | TRBV7-2 | 13 | few | CASSLVLWRAQYF | TGTGCCAGCAGCTTAGTTTTGTGGCGGGCCCAGTACTTC
. | TRBJ2-3 | TRBV30 | 13 | . | CAWSVYHTDTQYF | TGTGCCTGGAGTGTATACCACACAGATACGCAGTATTTT
. | TRBJ1-1 | TRBV5-1 | 13 | . | CASTSTGNTEAFF | TGCGCCAGCACCTCGACAGGGAACACTGAAGCTTTCTTT
. | TRBJ2-1 | TRBV30 | 16 | . | CAWTPPGSAIFDEQFF | TGTGCCTGGACCCCTCCCGGTTCAGCAATCTTCGATGAGCAGTTCTTC
. | TRBJ1-2 | TRBV10-3 | 12 | . | CAISDGPYGYTF | TGTGCCATCAGTGACGGACCCTATGGCTACACCTTC
. | TRBJ2-7 | TRBV5-4 | 12 | . | CASSFWGSEQYF | TGTGCCAGCAGCTTTTGGGGTAGCGAGCAGTACTTC
. | TRBJ1-5 | TRBV5-1 | 15 | once | CASSLGQNSNQPQHF | TGCGCCAGCAGCTTGGGGCAGAATAGCAATCAGCCCCAGCATTTT
. | TRBJ2-6 | TRBV6-5 | 15 | . | CASRSGFSGANVLTF | TGTGCCAGCCGATCAGGCTTCTCTGGGGCCAACGTCCTGACTTTC
. | TRBJ1-6 | TRBV2 | 14 | . | CARAGEGSNSPLHF | TGTGCCAGAGCAGGAGAGGGTAGCAATTCACCCCTCCACTTT
. | TRBJ1-2 | TRBV2 | 15 | . | CASSEEELINYGYTF | TGTGCCAGCAGTGAAGAGGAGTTAATTAACTATGGCTACACCTTC
. | TRBJ2-7 | TRBV7-9 | 15 | . | CASSSPEHTTYEQYF | TGTGCCAGCAGCTCGCCGGAACATACTACCTACGAGCAGTACTTC
. | TRBJ2-7 | TRBV4-3 | 13 | few | CASSQGTSYEQYF | TGCGCCAGCAGCCAAGGGACTTCCTACGAGCAGTACTTC
TRBD1 | TRBJ1-2 | TRBV29-1 | 12 | once | CSATGTAYGYTF | TGCAGCGCCACAGGGACAGCCTATGGCTACACCTTC
. | TRBJ2-2 | TRBV5-6 | 13 | few | CASSLVGAGELFF | TGTGCCAGCAGCTTGGTAGGGGCCGGGGAGCTGTTTTTT
. | TRBJ2-1 | TRBV27 | 16 | . | CASSLSGTSSYNEQFF | TGTGCCAGCAGTTTATCGGGGACAAGCTCCTACAATGAGCAGTTCTTC
. | TRBJ2-5 | TRBV30 | 11 | few | CAWSDGKTQYF | TGTGCCTGGAGTGATGGGAAGACCCAGTACTTC
. | TRBJ1-1 | TRBV30 | 14 | . | CAWSVGQGHTEAFF | TGTGCCTGGAGTGTGGGGCAGGGACACACCGAAGCTTTCTTT
. | TRBJ1-1 | TRBV7-2 | 13 | . | CASSLGFSTEAFF | TGTGCCAGCAGCTTAGGATTCTCTACTGAAGCTTTCTTT
TRBD2 | TRBJ2-3 | TRBV30 | 16 | . | CAWSVRASGDTDTQYF | TGTGCCTGGAGTGTAAGAGCTAGCGGGGACACAGATACGCAGTATTTT
. | TRBJ2-2 | TRBV13 | 13 | few | CASSLGNTGELFF | TGTGCCAGCAGCTTAGGGAACACCGGGGAGCTGTTTTTT
TRBD2 | TRBJ2-1 | TRBV4-3 | 16 | . | CASSQGGLEAYNEQFF | TGCGCCAGCAGCCAAGGAGGACTAGAAGCCTACAATGAGCAGTTCTTC
. | TRBJ1-2 | TRBV9 | 13 | . | CASSTGGADGYTF | TGTGCCAGCAGCACCGGGGGCGCGGATGGCTACACCTTC
TRBD1 | TRBJ1-1 | TRBV7-9 | 18 | . | CASSVQPGQGVSFGEAFF | TGTGCCAGCAGCGTCCAACCGGGACAGGGGGTCTCTTTTGGTGAAGCTTTCTTT
TRBD1 | TRBJ2-5 | TRBV13 | 16 | few | CASSFSGTGGVETQYF | TGTGCCAGCAGCTTCTCCGGGACAGGGGGCGTTGAGACCCAGTACTTC
TRBD1 | TRBJ1-5 | TRBV5-6 | 16 | . | CASSVGTGEVYQPQHF | TGTGCCAGCAGCGTCGGGACAGGGGAGGTGTATCAGCCCCAGCATTTT
. | TRBJ2-3 | TRBV4-3 | 14 | . | CASSQETKPYTQYF | TGCGCCAGCAGCCAAGAGACTAAACCATATACGCAGTATTTT
. | TRBJ2-7 | TRBV14 | 14 | . | CASSQVPASYEQYF | TGTGCCAGCAGCCAAGTTCCGGCCTCCTACGAGCAGTACTTC
. | TRBJ1-1 | TRBV9 | 13 | . | CASSVVWNTEAFF | TGTGCCAGCAGCGTAGTGTGGAACACTGAAGCTTTCTTT
. | TRBJ2-1 | TRBV9 | 15 | . | CASSVSGTVYNEQFF | TGTGCCAGCAGCGTATCGGGGACTGTGTACAATGAGCAGTTCTTC
TRBD1 | TRBJ1-2 | TRBV19 | 13 | few | CASSINRGSGYTF | TGTGCCAGTAGTATTAACAGGGGCTCTGGCTACACCTTC
TRBD2 | TRBJ2-3 | TRBV2 | 15 | . | CASRLAGGFTDTQYF | TGTGCCAGCCGTTTAGCGGGGGGCTTCACAGATACGCAGTATTTT
. | TRBJ2-1 | TRBV11-2 | 11 | . | CASQTGNEQFF | TGTGCCAGCCAAACAGGCAATGAGCAGTTCTTC
. | TRBJ2-1 | TRBV4-3 | 17 | . | CASSQVLGLGRANEQFF | TGCGCCAGCAGCCAAGTATTGGGGTTGGGGCGAGCCAATGAGCAGTTCTTC
TRBD1 | TRBJ1-2 | TRBV5-1 | 14 | once | CASSPQGGNYGYTF | TGCGCCAGCAGCCCTCAGGGGGGTAACTATGGCTACACCTTC
. | TRBJ1-2 | TRBV13 | 15 | . | CASSFRASPIYGYTF | TGTGCCAGCAGCTTCCGGGCCTCGCCCATCTATGGCTACACCTTC
TRBD1 | TRBJ1-2 | TRBV9 | 13 | . | CASSVGTGIGYTF | TGTGCCAGCAGCGTTGGGACAGGGATTGGCTACACCTTC
. | TRBJ2-7 | TRBV29-1 | 10 | few | CSAGSREQYF | TGCAGCGCAGGGTCGAGGGAGCAGTACTTC
. | TRBJ2-7 | TRBV5-1 | 13 | few | CASSPSGPHEQYF | TGCGCCAGCAGCCCCTCTGGGCCCCACGAGCAGTACTTC
. | TRBJ1-5 | TRBV6-6 | 15 | . | CASSPTGSFDQPQHF | TGTGCCAGCAGTCCTACAGGGAGTTTCGATCAGCCCCAGCATTTT
. | TRBJ2-1 | TRBV5-6 | 15 | . | CASSSGTASYNEQFF | TGTGCCAGCAGCTCCGGGACCGCCTCTTACAATGAGCAGTTCTTC
. | TRBJ1-5 | TRBV12-5 | 14 | . | CASSVSGADQPQHF | TGTGCTAGCTCCGTCAGTGGAGCGGATCAGCCCCAGCATTTT
. | TRBJ2-1 | TRBV7-9 | 12 | . | CASSSGLLEQFF | TGTGCCAGCAGCTCGGGACTTCTTGAGCAGTTCTTC
TRBD2 | TRBJ2-2 | TRBV27 | 14 | . | CASSWTSGAGELFF | TGTGCCAGCAGTTGGACTAGCGGGGCCGGGGAGCTGTTTTTT
. | TRBJ1-4 | TRBV4-3 | 13 | . | CASSQDPNEKLFF | TGCGCCAGCAGCCAGGATCCGAATGAAAAACTGTTTTTT
. | TRBJ1-1 | TRBV5-1 | 12 | . | CASSVGLSEAFF | TGCGCCAGCAGCGTTGGGTTATCTGAAGCTTTCTTT
. | TRBJ1-5 | TRBV23-1 | 18 | . | CASSQLSDSVPCNQPQHF | TGCGCCAGCAGTCAACTATCGGACAGCGTACCGTGCAATCAGCCCCAGCATTTT
. | TRBJ2-1 | TRBV27 | 12 | . | CASSGLVNEQFF | TGTGCCAGCTCGGGGCTAGTCAATGAGCAGTTCTTC
. | TRBJ1-4 | TRBV30 | 13 | . | CAWSSGAGEKLFF | TGTGCCTGGAGTTCGGGGGCGGGTGAAAAACTGTTTTTT
. | TRBJ1-1 | TRBV13 | 14 | few | CASSVSQGYTEAFF | TGTGCCAGCAGCGTCAGCCAGGGATACACTGAAGCTTTCTTT
TRBD1 | TRBJ1-6 | TRBV4-3 | 17 | . | CASSQDPDRDYNSPLHF | TGCGCCAGCAGCCAAGATCCCGACAGGGACTATAATTCACCCCTCCACTTT